Here is one T cell receptor beta chain with its context. Its antigen remains unidentified. The sample originates from a study of shared clonotypes between healthy human individuals. Study overall: A donor's plate count was three for CD4 naive and three for CD4 memory; CD8 naive had two and CD8 memory one.

Method: immunoSEQ multiplex PCR; TCRdb's copy keeps in-frame clones and lacks some. The sample includes roughly 1,000,000 clones, roughly 74% of them seen just once. The CDR3 consists of 15 residues. Unmatched junction bases numbered 7, after V lost 2 bases and J lost 6 bases. CDR1 is MNHEY and CDR2 is SVGAGI in the germline V gene. The donors, healthy adults who were HIV-negative, had experienced no recent acute infections or vaccinations. Findings and limits, study-wide: A few donors held about 4.5% of naive CD4 clonotypes in common.

This chain uses TRBV6-5 with TRBJ1-2; 9 nucleotides match TRBD1. The source is a man aged 18 to 29 in good health. Some clones in this sample may be carry-over from other donors' samples. The source material was memory CD4+ T cells from PBMCs. Indicated subset: CD45RA-negative fraction. In DNA form, the CDR3 reads TGTGCCAGCAGTTACACGGGACAGGGTCGGAATGGCTACACCTTC. This sequence encodes CASSYTGQGRNGYTF.